This T cell receptor beta chain was obtained from a study of blood T cell repertoires in COVID-19. As for the study in general: Both acute and convalescent COVID-19 samples were obtained from the United States, Italy and Spain. In each case, the material was cDNA or gDNA derived from T cells, B-cell-depleted T cells, or PBMCs.

The CDR3 has 14 amino acids. V shed 2 bases and J shed 5 bases, with 12 bases lying between them. The germline gives CDR1 MNHNY, CDR2 SVGAGI (reference sequence). Authors' analysis steps: Cell counts per sample came from amplifying reference gene primers. This table comes from immunoSEQ multiplex PCR, and its TCRdb copy is limited to in-frame clones, with some not included. D and trimming come from the DNA, and the V and J calls and clone size come from that table. Here the sample spans 68,000 or so clones, 70% to 90% being singletons. Sequencing used peripheral blood. The chain has TRBV6-6 and TRBJ1-2; no firm D call. The receptor comes from a man aged 50-59 years with acute or convalescent COVID-19. CDR3 loop: CASSYAAARYGYTF. For the CDR3, the DNA is TGTGCCAGCAGTTACGCAGCGGCTCGATATGGCTACACCTTC.